This TCR beta chain was recorded in a study of blood T cell repertoires in COVID-19. The table came from immunoSEQ multiplex PCR; TCRdb's copy has only in-frame clones and leaves some out. The sample holds about 55,000 clones, 90% seen once. The CDR3 totals 13 residues. Looked up from germline, CDR1 is ENHRY and CDR2 is SYGVKD. Unmatched junction bases numbered 4, after V lost 6 bases and J lost 9 bases. The sample comprised peripheral blood. The receptor comes from a human donor with active COVID-19. The donor label of this sample is uncertain. The chain carries TRBV10-3 and TRBJ1-6; TRBD1 matches at 8 bases. The CDR3 loop is CAISPGGISPLHF. CDR3 sequence (DNA): TGTGCCATCAGCCCAGGGGGCATTTCACCCCTCCACTTT.